This TCR beta chain was observed in a study of response to subunit inactivated influenza vaccine. TCRdb analysed the RT-PCR reads with MiXCR anew, one entry per CDR3 protein. The profile shows hundreds of thousands of distinct CDR3 sequences, 15% to 20% of them singletons. This clonotype was observed a handful of times. Per germline, CDR1 MNHEY and CDR2 SVGEGT. V shed 2 bases, J shed 4 bases, and the junction held 8 bases outside the gene matches. This CDR3 is built from 16 residues. This material consisted of PBMCs from blood, taken 5 days after vaccination. The receptor was derived from a man between 45 and 60 years old who received an inactivated influenza vaccine. The rearrangement uses TRBV6-2 or TRBV6-3 and TRBJ2-1; the match to TRBD2 covers 7 bases. The CDR3 sequence is CASSYGERGPYNEQFF. The CDR3 bases are TGTGCCAGCAGTTACGGAGAGCGGGGCCCTTACAATGAGCAGTTCTTC.